Below are 3 T cell receptor beta chains sequenced from a single sample in a study of OX40 agonist ivuxolimab in advanced cancers. TCRdb's copy holds only in-frame clones and misses some; the assay was immunoSEQ multiplex PCR. The sample consists of roughly 120,000 clones, approximately 90% of them appearing once. Specimen: CD4+ or CD8+ T cells sorted from blood, collected in a trial of the OX40 agonist ivuxolimab. Every receptor here comes from an adult with an advanced solid tumor such as melanoma, head and neck, liver or kidney cancer.

The chain combines TRBV29-1 with TRBJ2-7; 8 bases match TRBD1. CDR1 SQVTM and CDR2 ANQGSEA come from the germline V gene. CDR3 length equals 13 residues. Trimming cost V 5 bases and J 2 bases; bases outside gene matches: 5. The CDR3 bases are TGCAGCGTTACTGGACAGGGCCCCTACGAGCAGTACTTC. Encoded protein: CSVTGQGPYEQYF.

This chain connects TRBV29-1 to TRBJ2-7; tentative D call: TRBD2 (5 bases). The V gene lost 4 bases and the J gene lost 4 bases, with 11 bases spanning the gap. Germline assignment: CDR1 SQVTM and CDR2 ANQGSEA. The CDR3 sequence is 12 residues long. CDR3 coding DNA: TGCAGCGTTGTCGGGCGGGTGTACGAGCAGTACTTC. Residues: CSVVGRVYEQYF.

The V gene is TRBV28, the J gene TRBJ1-3, with D perhaps matching TRBD1 (5 bases). This CDR3 is 14 amino acids long. The V end was cut by 2 bases, the J end by 6 bases, with 11 bases between. Germline V lookup: CDR1 MDHEN, CDR2 SYDVKM. The CDR3 DNA is TGTGCCAGCAGTTTAGGGGGGATTGAAAACACCATATATTTT. Protein: CASSLGGIENTIYF. The full variable domain, with the rest looked up from reference TRBV28 and TRBJ1-3, is DVKVTQSSRYLVKRTGEKVFLECVQDMDHENMFWYRQDPGLGLRLIYFSYDVKMKEKGDIPEGYSVSREKKERFSLILESASTNQTSMYLCASSLGGIENTIYFGEGSWLTVV.